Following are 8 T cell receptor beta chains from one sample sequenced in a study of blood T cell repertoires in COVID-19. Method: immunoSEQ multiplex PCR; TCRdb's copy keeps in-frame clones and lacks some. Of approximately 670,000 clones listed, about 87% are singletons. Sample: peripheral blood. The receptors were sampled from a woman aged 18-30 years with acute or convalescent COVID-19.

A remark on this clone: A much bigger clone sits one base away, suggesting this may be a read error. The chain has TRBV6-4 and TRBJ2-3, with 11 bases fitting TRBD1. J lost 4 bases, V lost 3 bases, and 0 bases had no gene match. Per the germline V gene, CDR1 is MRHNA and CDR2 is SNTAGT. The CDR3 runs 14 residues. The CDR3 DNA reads TGTGCCAGCAGTGAGGGACAGGGGGCAGATACGCAGTATTTT. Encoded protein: CASSEGQGADTQYF.

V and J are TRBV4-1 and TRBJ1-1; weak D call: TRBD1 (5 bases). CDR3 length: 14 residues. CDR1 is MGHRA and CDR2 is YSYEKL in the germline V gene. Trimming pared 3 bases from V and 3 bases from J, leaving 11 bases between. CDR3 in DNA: TGCGCCAGCAGCCACCCGGGACTGCACACTGAAGCTTTCTTT. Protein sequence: CASSHPGLHTEAFF.

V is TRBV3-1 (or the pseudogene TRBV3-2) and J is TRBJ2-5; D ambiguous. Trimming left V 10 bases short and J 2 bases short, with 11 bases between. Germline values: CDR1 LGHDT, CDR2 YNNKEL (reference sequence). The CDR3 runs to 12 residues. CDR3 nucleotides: TGTGCCACCAGTCGACAACAAGAGACCCAGTACTTC. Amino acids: CATSRQQETQYF.

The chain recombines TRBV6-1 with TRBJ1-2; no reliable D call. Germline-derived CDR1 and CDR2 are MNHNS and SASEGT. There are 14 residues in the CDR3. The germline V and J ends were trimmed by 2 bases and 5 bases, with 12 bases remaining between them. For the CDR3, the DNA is TGTGCCAGCAGTGAAATGCATATCGGGTATGGCTACACCTTC. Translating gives CASSEMHIGYGYTF.

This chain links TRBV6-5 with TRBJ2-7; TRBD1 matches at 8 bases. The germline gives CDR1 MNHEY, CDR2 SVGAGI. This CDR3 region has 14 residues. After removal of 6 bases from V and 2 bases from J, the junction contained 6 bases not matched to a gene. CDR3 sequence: CASRAGTGTYEQYF. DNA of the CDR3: TGTGCCAGCAGAGCCGGGACAGGCACCTACGAGCAGTACTTC.

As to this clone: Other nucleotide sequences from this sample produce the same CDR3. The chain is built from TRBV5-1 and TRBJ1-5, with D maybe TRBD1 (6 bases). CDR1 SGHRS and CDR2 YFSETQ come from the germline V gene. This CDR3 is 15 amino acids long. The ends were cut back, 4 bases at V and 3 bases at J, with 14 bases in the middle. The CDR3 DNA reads TGCGCCAGCAGCCTCACCGGGACACTCAATCAGCCCCAGCATTTT. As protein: CASSLTGTLNQPQHF.

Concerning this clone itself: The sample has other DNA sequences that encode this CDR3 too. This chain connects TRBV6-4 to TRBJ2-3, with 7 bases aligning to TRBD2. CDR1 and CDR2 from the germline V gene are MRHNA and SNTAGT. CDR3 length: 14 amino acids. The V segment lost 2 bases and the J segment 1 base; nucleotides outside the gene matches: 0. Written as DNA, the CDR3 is TGTGCCAGCAGTGACAGCGGGGGCACAGATACGCAGTATTTT. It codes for CASSDSGGTDTQYF.

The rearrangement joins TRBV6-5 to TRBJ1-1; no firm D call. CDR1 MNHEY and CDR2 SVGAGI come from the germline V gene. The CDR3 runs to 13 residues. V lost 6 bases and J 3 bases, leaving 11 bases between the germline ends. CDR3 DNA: TGTGCCAGCAGATACCGATCAGACACTGAAGCTTTCTTT. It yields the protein CASRYRSDTEAFF.